Below are 18 T cell receptor beta chains sequenced from a single sample in a study of T-cell reconstitution after alpha-beta-depleted transplantation in children. This sample's TCRbeta library carried unique molecular identifier barcodes. TCRdb passed the PCR reads through MiXCR, listing each CDR3 protein once. The sample carries about 300,000 distinct CDR3 sequences, over 9% recorded once. The sequences come from PBMCs, collected before TCRalphabeta/CD19-depleted stem cell transplant. The source is a boy under two years old with acute myeloid leukemia, due to receive a stem cell transplant.

At least ten counts were recorded for this clonotype. This chain uses TRBV29-1 with TRBJ2-2, with D perhaps matching TRBD2 (6 bases). V was pared by 4 bases and J by 6 bases, with 9 bases between. Germline CDR1 SQVTM, CDR2 ANQGSEA. The CDR3 extends over 12 amino acids. CDR3 sequence: CSVGGRPGELFF. The CDR3, as DNA: TGCAGCGTTGGTGGGAGGCCCGGGGAGCTGTTTTTT.

Ten or more counts support this clonotype. V usage is TRBV6-6 and J usage is TRBJ2-1, with D unclear. Trimming pared 1 base from V and 7 bases from J, leaving 5 bases between. CDR3 length equals 12 residues. Germline values: CDR1 MNHNY, CDR2 SVGAGI (reference sequence). The CDR3 DNA sequence: TGTGCCAGCAGTTACTTGGAAAATGAGCAGTTCTTC. Residues: CASSYLENEQFF.

This clonotype was found many times. This sequence joins TRBV18 and TRBJ2-7, with TRBD1 identical over 8 bases. Germline CDR1 reads KGHSH; CDR2 reads LQKENI. CDR3 length: 13 residues. The ends lost 1 base at V and 6 bases at J; junction bases unmatched: 2. CDR3 coding DNA: TGTGCCAGCTCACCACTGGGACAGGTCGAGCAGTACTTC. Encoded protein: CASSPLGQVEQYF.

This clonotype was detected ten times or more. The rearrangement links TRBV5-5 to TRBJ2-5, with 10 bases that match TRBD2. This CDR3 comprises 13 residues. CDR1 is SGHKS, CDR2 YYEKEE, per germline (reference sequence). V was clipped by 4 bases and J by 7 bases; unmatched bases: 4. The CDR3 protein is CASSVTSGRTQYF. The DNA of the CDR3 is TGTGCCAGCAGCGTGACTAGCGGGCGGACCCAGTACTTC.

A few counts support this clonotype. This rearrangement joins TRBV29-1 to TRBJ2-7; D may be TRBD1 (5 bases). Germline V CDR1 and CDR2: SQVTM, ANQGSEA. Trimming stripped 6 bases from V and 0 bases from J, with 12 bases between. This CDR3 is built from 13 residues. The CDR3 reads CSVFQGASYEQYF. CDR3 DNA: TGCAGCGTCTTTCAGGGTGCCTCCTACGAGCAGTACTTC.

In its sample, this clonotype was seen many times. The chain is built from TRBV11-2 and TRBJ2-7; 8 bases are shared with TRBD1. Germline V CDR1 and CDR2: SGHAT, FQNNGV. V shed 8 bases and J 5 bases; nucleotides not matched to a gene: 8. This CDR3 contains 13 residues. The CDR3 DNA is TGTGCCAGCGGGGACAGGCCTAAGGACGAGCAGTACTTC. It yields the protein CASGDRPKDEQYF.

In regard to this clonotype: A read error may be the cause here, since a much bigger clone is one base away. The chain couples TRBV7-9 to TRBJ2-7; a weak D match, TRBD1 (6 bases). The CDR3 contains 15 residues. Germline lookup yields CDR1 SEHNR and CDR2 FQNEAQ (reference sequence). As DNA, the CDR3 is TGTGCCAGCAGCTTATCAGGGGTATTTCTACTCGAGCAGCACTTC. Residues: CASSLSGVFLLEQHF. Full variable domain (missing parts from reference TRBV7-9 and TRBJ2-7): DTGVSQNPRHKITKRGQNVTFRCDPISEHNRLYWYRQTLGQGPEFLTYFQNEAQLEKSRLLSDRFSAERPKGSFSTLEIQRTEQGDSAMYLCASSLSGVFLLEQHFGPGTRLTVT.

This clonotype came up many times. The CDR3 DNA follows: TGTGCCATCAGTGAGTCGTGGGGGGAACCCTACGAGCAGTACTTC. Its protein product is CAISESWGEPYEQYF. The chain is built from TRBV10-3 and TRBJ2-7, with TRBD2 as a possible D gene (6 bases). This CDR3 is built from 15 residues. V gave up 0 bases and J gave up 2 bases, with 11 bases separating them. Germline CDR1 ENHRY, CDR2 SYGVKD.

At least ten counts were recorded for this clonotype. The rearrangement uses TRBV12-3 or TRBV12-4 and TRBJ2-4; 7 bases map to TRBD2. The CDR3 length is 14 residues. J was trimmed by 9 bases and V by 1 base; bases with no gene match: 6. For the CDR3, the DNA is TGTGCCAGCAGTTTAGGCAGCCCGGGGGGCATTCAGTACTTC. Translated, it gives CASSLGSPGGIQYF.

This clonotype was observed many times. The genes are TRBV7-2 and TRBJ2-7; D is ambiguous. Looked up from germline, CDR1 is SGHTA and CDR2 is FQGNSA. V lost 0 bases and J 0 bases, leaving 6 bases between the germline ends. The CDR3 consists of 14 residues. The CDR3 is CASSLALLSYEQYF. The CDR3, as DNA: TGTGCCAGCAGCTTAGCCCTCCTCTCCTACGAGCAGTACTTC.

This clonotype was picked up many times. The chain carries TRBV10-3 and TRBJ2-5; the D is unclear. V was shortened by 10 bases and J by 5 bases, with 11 bases between the two germline ends. Looked up from germline, CDR1 is ENHRY and CDR2 is SYGVKD. The length of the CDR3 is 11 residues. The CDR3 region is CATRVVETQYF. CDR3 DNA: TGTGCCACCAGAGTCGTTGAGACCCAGTACTTC.

This clonotype appeared a few times. This rearrangement joins TRBV18 to TRBJ2-7; 8 nucleotides align to TRBD1. The length of the CDR3 is 13 residues. The germline V gene has CDR1 KGHSH and CDR2 LQKENI. The V and J ends lost 6 bases and 6 bases, in that order; junction bases with no gene match: 7. CDR3 loop: CASSQGAPGEQYF. The DNA of the CDR3 is TGTGCCAGCTCGCAGGGGGCCCCCGGCGAGCAGTACTTC.

This clonotype was observed at least ten times. A read error may account for a junction end that differs from germline. In DNA, the CDR3 is TGTGCCACCTCGGAGGGCAATCGGCCCCAGCATTTT. As protein: CATSEGNRPQHF. This chain joins TRBV6-6 and TRBJ1-5; D gene uncertain. The CDR3 is 12 amino acids. Germline values: CDR1 MNHNY, CDR2 SVGAGI (reference sequence).

J is TRBJ2-7 and V is TRBV11-1; 11 nucleotides agree with TRBD2. Germline V gene lookup returns CDR1 SGHAT and CDR2 FQDESV (reference sequence). Germline trimming cut 5 bases from V and 0 bases from J; bases unmatched to any gene: 15. The CDR3 runs 19 residues. CDR3 amino acids: CASSPYGLAGGRSSYEQYF. In nucleotides, the CDR3 is TGTGCCAGCAGCCCCTATGGGCTAGCGGGGGGCCGCAGCTCCTACGAGCAGTACTTC.

This clonotype was seen many times. The chain couples TRBV28 to TRBJ2-1; 9 nucleotides line up with TRBD2. Germline V gives CDR1 MDHEN, CDR2 SYDVKM. CDR3 length equals 15 residues. The V gene end was trimmed by 6 bases and the J gene end by 4 bases; junction bases not matched to a gene: 7. DNA for the CDR3: TGTGCCAGCAGGCCGGCGGGGGGGGGTTACAATGAGCAGTTCTTC. Its protein product is CASRPAGGGYNEQFF. The full variable domain, completed using reference TRBV28 and TRBJ2-1, is DVKVTQSSRYLVKRTGEKVFLECVQDMDHENMFWYRQDPGLGLRLIYFSYDVKMKEKGDIPEGYSVSREKKERFSLILESASTNQTSMYLCASRPAGGGYNEQFFGPGTRLTVL.

Turning to this clonotype: Since a much larger clone is just one base distant, this may be a read error. The J gene is TRBJ2-5, the V gene TRBV7-9; D ambiguous. Germline values: CDR1 SEHNR, CDR2 FQNEAQ (reference sequence). The V gene lost 8 bases and the J gene lost 5 bases, with 6 bases spanning the gap. The CDR3 sequence is 10 residues long. The CDR3 coding sequence is TGTGCCAGCTGTAGGGAGACCCAGTACTTC. The encoded protein is CASCRETQYF.

The rearrangement links TRBV15 to TRBJ1-1; D may be TRBD1 (5 bases). Trimming removed 6 bases at V and 6 bases at J, with 14 bases between. CDR1 is LNHNV and CDR2 is YYDKDF in the germline V gene (reference sequence). There are 13 residues in the CDR3. The CDR3 DNA reads as TGTGCCACCAGTTCCGTGGGGCGTTCTGAAGCTTTCTTT. Translated: CATSSVGRSEAFF. The full variable domain, with the rest looked up from reference TRBV15 and TRBJ1-1, is DAMVIQNPRYQVTQFGKPVTLSCSQTLNHNVMYWYQQKSSQAPKLLFHYYDKDFNNEADTPDNFQSRRPNTSFCFLDIRSPGLGDTAMYLCATSSVGRSEAFFGQGTRLTVV.

This clonotype was detected many times. The chain employs TRBV7-2 and TRBJ1-1; 7 positions agree with TRBD1. CDR1 is SGHTA and CDR2 is FQGNSA in the germline V gene. The ends lost 2 bases at V and 1 base at J; junction bases unmatched: 7. The CDR3 covers 16 residues. CDR3 region: CASSLRGTARNTEAFF. In DNA form, the CDR3 reads TGTGCCAGCAGCTTACGGGGGACAGCTAGGAACACTGAAGCTTTCTTT.